Listed here is a single T cell receptor (beta chain). Germline V CDR1 and CDR2: SEHNR, FQNEAQ (reference sequence). V gave up 5 bases and J gave up 2 bases, with 12 bases separating them. This CDR3 has 14 amino acids. The entry originates in a study of blood T cell repertoires in COVID-19. Overall study context: Whether acute or convalescent, the COVID-19 samples came from the United States, Italy and Spain. T cells, B-cell-depleted T cells, or PBMCs provided the cDNA or gDNA that served as material.

In the original processing: It was from reference gene primer amplification that nucleated cell counts were estimated. The assay was immunoSEQ multiplex PCR, and TCRdb's table has in-frame clones only and misses some. D and trimming were read from the DNA, whereas the V and J calls and clone size are those reported in that table. The sample has fewer than 250,000 clones, about 90% seen once. The clonotype originates from a woman between 45 and 60 years old with acute or convalescent COVID-19. The sequencing sample was made of peripheral blood. The gene calls are TRBV7-9 and TRBJ1-1; D possibly corresponds to TRBD1 (6 bases). This CDR3 is CASSLQGSNTEAFF. The CDR3 coding sequence is TGTGCCAGCAGCCTGCAGGGGAGTAACACTGAAGCTTTCTTT. Drawing the rest from reference TRBV7-9 and TRBJ1-1, the complete variable domain is DTGVSQNPRHKITKRGQNVTFRCDPISEHNRLYWYRQTLGQGPEFLTYFQNEAQLEKSRLLSDRFSAERPKGSFSTLEIQRTEQGDSAMYLCASSLQGSNTEAFFGQGTRLTVV.